This T cell receptor (beta chain) was recorded in a study of blood T cell repertoires in COVID-19. Study-level information: Samples taken during acute and convalescent COVID-19 were collected in the United States, Italy and Spain. The cDNA or gDNA used as material had been derived from T cells, B-cell-depleted T cells, or PBMCs.

The protocol was immunoSEQ multiplex PCR, while the TCRdb copy is restricted to in-frame clones and leaves out a portion. In the table there are approximately 330,000 clones, about nine tenths of which are singletons. V was shortened by 2 bases and J by 0 bases, with 7 bases between the two germline ends. The CDR3 totals 14 residues. Germline CDR1 and CDR2: SGHKS and YYEKEE (reference sequence). Enrolment of Seattle patients took place during active infection, and they were followed longitudinally. Material for sequencing was peripheral blood. The origin of this receptor is a man aged 25 to 45 with COVID-19, enrolled during active disease. The chain joins TRBV5-5 to TRBJ2-3, with D maybe TRBD2 (5 bases). CDR3 DNA sequence: TGTGCCAGCAGCTTCACGGGGAGCACAGATACGCAGTATTTT. This gives the protein CASSFTGSTDTQYF. The full variable domain, with the rest looked up from reference TRBV5-5 and TRBJ2-3, is DAGVTQSPTHLIKTRGQQVTLRCSPISGHKSVSWYQQVLGQGPQFIFQYYEKEERGRGNFPDRFSARQFPNYSSELNVNALLLGDSALYLCASSFTGSTDTQYFGPGTRLTVL.